The TCR beta chain described here comes from a study of blood T cell repertoires in COVID-19. Study details: Sites in the United States, Italy and Spain provided acute and convalescent COVID-19 samples. T cells, B-cell-depleted T cells, or PBMCs supplied cDNA or gDNA.

Trimming at V came to 4 bases and at J to 6 bases, leaving 6 bases not matched to a gene. Germline lookup yields CDR1 SGHDT and CDR2 YYEEEE. This CDR3 region has 13 residues. Authors' processing steps: Reference gene primer amplification gave nucleated cell count estimates. Sequencing was performed with immunoSEQ multiplex PCR; in TCRdb, only in-frame clones are kept and a portion is missing. That table is the source of V, J and clone size, and D and trimming were worked out from the DNA. The sample carries 130,000 or so clones, 84% recorded once. Only a few counts were recorded for this clone. The rearrangement joins TRBV5-6 to TRBJ1-2; 7 positions agree with TRBD1. The source of this sequence is a woman aged 60 to 75 with acute or convalescent COVID-19. The sample taken for sequencing was peripheral blood. Here the CDR3 reads CASSPATGDGYTF. CDR3 in DNA: TGTGCCAGCAGCCCCGCCACAGGGGATGGCTACACCTTC.